What follows are 27 T cell receptor beta chains derived from one specimen sequenced in a study of blood T cell repertoires in COVID-19. Libraries were prepared by immunoSEQ multiplex PCR; TCRdb keeps only in-frame clonotypes and omits some of them. The table shows over 250,000 clones, with around 90% occurring only once. Sequences were obtained from peripheral blood. These receptors were taken from a person aged 18 to 35 with COVID-19, enrolled during active disease.

This sequence joins TRBV13 and TRBJ1-1, with 7 bases matching TRBD1. V gave up 7 bases and J gave up 6 bases; unmatched junction bases: 14. CDR3 size: 15 residues. From germline, CDR1 is PRHDT and CDR2 FYEKMQ (reference sequence). The CDR3 nucleotides read TGTGCCAGCACATACCCGACCGGGACAGAGCCTGAAGCTTTCTTT. Its protein is CASTYPTGTEPEAFF.

The chain employs TRBV24-1 and TRBJ1-5, with D tentatively TRBD1 (6 bases). Germline V gene sequence: CDR1 KGHDR, CDR2 SFDVKD. The V end was cut by 6 bases, the J end by 0 bases, with 17 bases between. CDR3 length equals 17 residues. The CDR3, as DNA: TGTGCCACCAGTATAGGGGGTCTGCAGGATAGCAATCAGCCCCAGCATTTT. Residues: CATSIGGLQDSNQPQHF.

The chain is built from TRBV2 and TRBJ1-6, with 8 bases fitting TRBD1. The CDR3 is 17 amino acids. The V segment lost 3 bases and the J segment 9 bases; nucleotides outside the gene matches: 13. CDR1 is SNHLY and CDR2 is FYNNEI in the germline V gene. CDR3 nucleotides: TGTGCCAGCAGTGATGGGGGGCCAGGGGGCGTAAGTTCACCCCTCCACTTT. As protein: CASSDGGPGGVSSPLHF.

This sequence joins TRBV7-9 and TRBJ2-7; TRBD2 might be the D (6 bases). The CDR3 covers 15 residues. Germline CDR1 reads SEHNR; CDR2 reads FQNEAQ (reference sequence). V was clipped by 1 base and J by 6 bases, with 16 bases between them. CDR3 in DNA: TGTGCCAGCAGCTTAGACGGGACGGGAGAGGGCGAGCAGTACTTC. This encodes CASSLDGTGEGEQYF.

This clone was counted between two and nine times. The gene calls are TRBV3-1 (or the pseudogene TRBV3-2) and TRBJ1-2; TRBD1 aligns across 8 bases. Germline trimming cut 3 bases from V and 4 bases from J; bases unmatched to any gene: 7. CDR3 size: 15 residues. CDR1 and CDR2 from the germline V gene are LGHDT and YNNKEL (reference sequence). CDR3 nucleotides: TGTGCCAGCAGCCACACAGGGGGTTCTTTCTATGGCTACACCTTC. It encodes CASSHTGGSFYGYTF.

The chain uses TRBV18 and TRBJ2-7, with 8 bases identical to TRBD2. In germline, CDR1 is KGHSH, CDR2 LQKENI. The ends lost 3 bases at V and 3 bases at J; junction bases unmatched: 10. This CDR3 spans 16 amino acids. Here the CDR3 reads CASSPSLTSAYYEQYF. CDR3 coding DNA: TGTGCCAGCTCACCTTCCCTGACTAGCGCTTACTACGAGCAGTACTTC.

The genes are TRBV4-1 and TRBJ2-5; 9 nucleotides match TRBD2. Trimming took 4 bases from V and 1 from J; bases not matched to a gene: 1. Per the germline V gene, CDR1 is MGHRA and CDR2 is YSYEKL. The CDR3 contains 14 residues. CDR3 in DNA: TGCGCCAGCAGCCCGACTAGCGGCCAAGAGACCCAGTACTTC. The encoded protein is CASSPTSGQETQYF.

The rearrangement links TRBV11-2 to TRBJ2-7; 11 positions match TRBD2. The J segment lost 2 bases and the V segment lost 8 bases, leaving 8 bases of the junction unmatched. The CDR3 runs to 15 residues. Germline-derived CDR1 and CDR2 are SGHAT and FQNNGV. The CDR3 coding sequence is TGTGCCAGCGGACAGGGACTAGCGGAAACCTACGAGCAGTACTTC. It translates to CASGQGLAETYEQYF.

The gene calls are TRBV4-2 and TRBJ1-2, with D tentatively TRBD1 (6 bases). V shed 3 bases and J shed 4 bases, with 18 bases lying between them. Germline CDR1 and CDR2: LGHNA and YNFKEQ. CDR3 length: 16 amino acids. The CDR3 loop reads CASSQVQGLSSYGYTF. For the CDR3, the DNA is TGTGCCAGCAGCCAGGTTCAGGGGTTGAGTTCCTATGGCTACACCTTC.

This rearrangement joins TRBV7-9 to TRBJ2-7, with D possibly TRBD1 on 6 matching bases. Per germline, CDR1 SEHNR and CDR2 FQNEAQ (reference sequence). The CDR3 is made up of 13 amino acids. Trimming left V 2 bases short and J 4 bases short, with 9 bases between. CDR3 DNA: TGTGCCAGCAGCTTATCCGGACAGTACGAGCAGTACTTC. This translates into CASSLSGQYEQYF.

In this sample, this clone turned up a few times. The V gene is TRBV7-9, the J gene TRBJ2-1, with a possible D match to TRBD2 (5 bases). The germline CDR1 and CDR2 sequences are SEHNR and FQNEAQ (reference sequence). Trimming removed 5 bases at V and 0 bases at J, with 20 bases between. The CDR3 is 18 amino acids. CDR3 in amino acids: CASSPLLSASSSYNEQFF. For the CDR3, the DNA is TGTGCCAGCAGCCCCCTCCTTAGCGCTAGTAGCTCCTACAATGAGCAGTTCTTC.

The chain links TRBV3-1 (or the pseudogene TRBV3-2) to TRBJ2-5, with TRBD2 identical over 8 bases. This CDR3 has 14 residues. V shed 1 base, J shed 2 bases, and the junction held 0 bases outside the gene matches. Germline V lookup: CDR1 LGHDT, CDR2 YNNKEL (reference sequence). The CDR3 DNA sequence: TGTGCCAGCAGCCAAGCTAGCGGGCAAGAGACCCAGTACTTC. Its protein product is CASSQASGQETQYF.

The V gene is TRBV5-5, the J gene TRBJ1-1; D is possibly TRBD1 (6 bases). V was trimmed by 5 bases and J by 1 base, leaving 12 bases between them. The CDR3 is 14 residues long. Looked up from germline, CDR1 is SGHKS and CDR2 is YYEKEE (reference sequence). DNA for the CDR3: TGTGCCAGCAGTACCCAGGGGCAGAACACTGAAGCTTTCTTT. It yields the protein CASSTQGQNTEAFF. Full variable domain (rest looked up from reference TRBV5-5 and TRBJ1-1): DAGVTQSPTHLIKTRGQQVTLRCSPISGHKSVSWYQQVLGQGPQFIFQYYEKEERGRGNFPDRFSARQFPNYSSELNVNALLLGDSALYLCASSTQGQNTEAFFGQGTRLTVV.

This chain joins TRBV28 and TRBJ1-1, with D unclear. V was clipped by 7 bases and J by 1 base, with 16 bases between them. Germline V gives CDR1 MDHEN, CDR2 SYDVKM. The CDR3 loop spans 15 amino acids. DNA for the CDR3: TGTGCCAGCACCGCGATCGGAGGCAGGAACACTGAAGCTTTCTTT. As protein: CASTAIGGRNTEAFF.

The DNA of the CDR3 is TGTGCCAGCAGCTGGGAGGGACTCGTTTACGAGCAGTACTTC. It specifies CASSWEGLVYEQYF. This chain links TRBV11-2 with TRBJ2-7; 7 bases are a match to TRBD2. Germline-derived CDR1 and CDR2 are SGHAT and FQNNGV. With 4 bases clipped from V and 4 bases from J, the junction kept 7 bases outside the gene matches. This CDR3 is built from 14 residues.

The gene calls are TRBV7-8 and TRBJ2-7; 8 nucleotides align to TRBD2. The CDR3 contains 14 residues. The V gene end was trimmed by 5 bases and the J gene end by 3 bases; junction bases not matched to a gene: 6. Germline values: CDR1 SGHVS, CDR2 FQNEAQ. CDR3 region: CASSEGLADYEQYF. The CDR3 nucleotides read TGTGCCAGCAGCGAAGGACTAGCAGACTACGAGCAGTACTTC.

This CDR3 is CASTGISNEQFF. CDR3 in DNA: TGTGCCAGTACCGGGATTAGCAATGAGCAGTTCTTC. This rearrangement joins TRBV2 to TRBJ2-1, with D maybe TRBD2 (5 bases). In germline, CDR1 is SNHLY, CDR2 FYNNEI. The V end lost 9 bases, the J end lost 6 bases, and 12 bases lay between the germline ends. The CDR3 sequence is 12 residues long.

This chain uses TRBV25-1 with TRBJ2-7, with D perhaps TRBD1 (6 bases). V shed 8 bases and J shed 6 bases, with 8 bases lying between them. The CDR3 contains 10 residues. Looked up from germline, CDR1 is MGHDK and CDR2 is SYGVNS. The CDR3 DNA reads TGTGCCAGCCAAGGGGGCGAGCAGTACTTC. It codes for CASQGGEQYF.

Only a few counts were recorded for this clone. The rearrangement uses TRBV4-1 and TRBJ1-6, with D possibly matching TRBD1 (5 bases). Germline V gene sequence: CDR1 MGHRA, CDR2 YSYEKL. The CDR3 loop spans 15 amino acids. Between the trimmed V and J ends, which lost 1 base and 9 bases, there was a span of 13 bases. As DNA, the CDR3 is TGCGCCAGCAGCCAAGGACGACCGGGGGTTTCACCCCTCCACTTT. It translates to CASSQGRPGVSPLHF.

The chain is built from TRBV7-9 and TRBJ2-7, with 7 bases matching TRBD1. Germline V gene sequence: CDR1 SEHNR, CDR2 FQNEAQ (reference sequence). The CDR3 consists of 13 residues. V was clipped by 5 bases and J by 4 bases; unmatched bases: 5. CDR3 protein: CASSPGTEYEQYF. For the CDR3, the DNA is TGTGCCAGCAGCCCCGGGACAGAGTACGAGCAGTACTTC.

The J gene is TRBJ2-3, the V gene TRBV29-1; the match to TRBD2 covers 13 bases. From germline, CDR1 is SQVTM and CDR2 ANQGSEA. This CDR3 comprises 17 residues. The CDR3 bases are TGCAGTATACCGGGACTAGCGGGACTCGGATACACAGATACGCAGTATTTT. It codes for CSIPGLAGLGYTDTQYF.

V usage is TRBV10-3 and J usage is TRBJ2-2; 11 bases map to TRBD1. CDR3 length equals 15 residues. V was pared by 10 bases and J by 5 bases, with 9 bases of the junction left unmatched. The germline CDR1 and CDR2 sequences are ENHRY and SYGVKD. CDR3 in DNA: TGTGCCACCTCCCCCGGACAGGGGGCTACCGGGGAGCTGTTTTTT. Protein product: CATSPGQGATGELFF.

This chain links TRBV25-1 with TRBJ1-1, with D unclear. CDR1 is MGHDK, CDR2 SYGVNS, per germline. The CDR3 loop spans 13 amino acids. V shed 4 bases and J shed 1 base, with 7 bases lying between them. The CDR3 DNA sequence: TGTGCCAGCAGTGGGTCGGGGAACACTGAAGCTTTCTTT. Translated, it gives CASSGSGNTEAFF.

V usage is TRBV6-6 and J usage is TRBJ1-1, with no clear D. From germline, CDR1 is MNHNY and CDR2 SVGAGI (reference sequence). This CDR3 is built from 15 residues. Trimming removed 6 bases at V and 1 base at J, with 15 bases between. Here the CDR3 DNA reads TGTGCCAGCAGCCCCCTCGCGGGTCAGAACACTGAAGCTTTCTTT. Its translation: CASSPLAGQNTEAFF.

The V and J genes are TRBV30 and TRBJ1-2; D is ambiguous. The germline V gene has CDR1 GTSNPN and CDR2 SVGIG (reference sequence). Trimming took off 5 bases at V and 3 bases at J, with 7 bases between the two ends. This CDR3 region has 11 residues. The chain's CDR3 is CAWDSYYGYTF. CDR3 sequence (DNA): TGTGCCTGGGACTCGTACTATGGCTACACCTTC. The full variable domain, rest sourced from reference TRBV30 and TRBJ1-2, is SQTIHQWPATLVQPVGSPLSLECTVEGTSNPNLYWYRQAAGRGLQLLFYSVGIGQISSEVPQNLSASRPQDRQFILSSKKLLLSDSGFYLCAWDSYYGYTFGSGTRLTVV.

The gene calls are TRBV6-6 and TRBJ2-2; D is undetermined. The CDR3 covers 15 residues. CDR1 MNHNY and CDR2 SVGAGI come from the germline V gene (reference sequence). Trimming took 2 bases from V and 4 from J, leaving 11 bases between them. The CDR3 DNA is TGTGCCAGCAGTTACCGGCAGGCGAGCACCGGGGAGCTGTTTTTT. Residues: CASSYRQASTGELFF.

V is TRBV6-6 and J is TRBJ2-1, with 11 positions matching TRBD2. The CDR3 loop spans 15 amino acids. Looked up from germline, CDR1 is MNHNY and CDR2 is SVGAGI (reference sequence). V trimming: 6 bases; J trimming: 4 bases; junction bases outside the gene matches: 5. CDR3 in amino acids: CASRIGTSGYNEQFF. Here the CDR3 DNA reads TGTGCCAGCAGGATCGGGACTAGCGGTTACAATGAGCAGTTCTTC.